The text below deals with one T cell receptor beta chain. As yet, its antigen is unknown. This CDR3 is 14 amino acids long. V dropped 7 bases and J dropped 3; count of bases not matched to a gene: 3. The germline V gene encodes CDR1 MNHNS and CDR2 SASEGT. The source of the sample is a study of T cell clones after liver transplantation. Study-level results: Post-transplant time points were not standardized, so conclusions are preliminary.

Here immunoSEQ multiplex PCR was the method, and the copy in TCRdb shows in-frame clones only, minus some. The repertoire holds tens of thousands of clones, with 65% to 75% as singletons. The TCR sequence derives from a human donor who received a liver transplant. V usage is TRBV6-1 and J usage is TRBJ2-7; 13 positions agree with TRBD2. The sequencing used CD4+ T cells from blood, collected before liver transplant. CDR3 nucleotide sequence: TGTGCCAGCACTGGGACTAGCGGGGTCTACGAGCAGTACTTC. Translated, it gives CASTGTSGVYEQYF.